This record looks at one T cell receptor beta chain sequence and its context. Its antigen is unidentified. CDR1 and CDR2 from the germline V gene are MNHEY and SMNVEV (reference sequence). Between the trimmed V and J ends, which lost 2 bases and 6 bases, there was a span of 11 bases. This CDR3 is built from 14 residues. The entry originates in a study of shared clonotypes between healthy human individuals. Turning to the study itself: Donors were a couple of women and a few men aged 18 to 49. Whole-study findings and limits: Naive CD4 clonotypes overlapped across a few donors at around 4.8%.

Method: immunoSEQ multiplex PCR; TCRdb's copy keeps in-frame clones and lacks some. The sample records about 1.1 million clones, 60% to 85% being singletons. Subsets obtained from CD4+ cells comprised CD45RA+ naive and CD45RA-negative memory cells. The receptor was derived from a man aged 18 to 30 in good health. Some clones in this sample may be carry-over from other donors' samples. Sequenced: memory CD4+ T cells from PBMCs. Subset reported: CD45RA-negative fraction. This chain links TRBV27 with TRBJ2-1; a possible D gene is TRBD1 (6 bases). The CDR3 DNA reads TGTGCCAGCAGTTTAAGACGGACAGCCAATGAGCAGTTCTTC. Its protein product is CASSLRRTANEQFF.